This T cell receptor beta chain was sequenced during a study of shared clonotypes between healthy human individuals. Notes on the study in general: Among donors, clonotype sharing was expected to be affected by sequencing depth.

CDR3 size: 10 residues. The V and J ends lost 8 bases and 14 bases, in that order; junction bases with no gene match: 6. CDR1 SNHLY and CDR2 FYNNEI come from the germline V gene. For this clone: No antigen is known for it.

Assay used: immunoSEQ multiplex PCR; TCRdb lists only in-frame clones, some missing. The table shows roughly 1,500,000 clones, with 95% to 99% occurring only once. Sequencing used naive CD4+ T cells sorted from blood. Described subset: CD45RA+ positively selected. This receptor was taken from a man under 40 in good health. V usage is TRBV2 and J usage is TRBJ2-1; 7 nucleotides line up with TRBD1. The CDR3 DNA is TGTGCCAGCTCTGACAGGGAGAAGTTCTTC. It translates to CASSDREKFF.